This T cell receptor beta chain was captured in a study of blood T cells in healthy people across ages. Comment on this clonotype: A junction boundary mismatches the germline segment, possibly from a read error.

The CDR3 runs to 14 residues. CDR1 is SGHAT and CDR2 is FQNNGV in the germline V gene. For the second PCR, which ran for roughly 7 to 11 cycles, a sample-barcoded 5' primer and a J-beta primer mix were used. There were at least 2.5 million CDR3-containing paired-end reads obtained from each sample. TCRdb recomputed calls from the 5' RACE reads with MiXCR, one row per CDR3 protein. Of about 1,800,000 distinct CDR3 sequences in the sample, approximately 30% were seen once. Sequences were obtained from blood. V gene TRBV11-2 combines with J gene TRBJ2-1; 7 bases match TRBD2. This TCR derives from a woman aged 25 to 39 in good health. The CDR3 sequence is CAGSSWTRPHEQFF. The CDR3 DNA follows: TGTGCCGGCAGCTCCTGGACTAGACCCCATGAGCAGTTCTTC.